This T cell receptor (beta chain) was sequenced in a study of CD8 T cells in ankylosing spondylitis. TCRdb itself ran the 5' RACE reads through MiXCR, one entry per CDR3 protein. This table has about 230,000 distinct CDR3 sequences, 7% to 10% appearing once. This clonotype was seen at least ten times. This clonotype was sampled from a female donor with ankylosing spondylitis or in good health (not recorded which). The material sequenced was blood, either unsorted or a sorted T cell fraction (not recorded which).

The CDR3 reads CASSLEGTGNTIYF. In nucleotides, the CDR3 is TGCGCCAGCAGCTTGGAGGGCACTGGAAACACCATATATTTT. The V gene is TRBV5-1, the J gene TRBJ1-3; D unclear. This CDR3 has 14 amino acids. V was trimmed by 0 bases and J by 2 bases, leaving 6 bases between them. Germline loops: CDR1 SGHRS, CDR2 YFSETQ. The whole variable domain, remainder taken from reference TRBV5-1 and TRBJ1-3, is KAGVTQTPRYLIKTRGQQVTLSCSPISGHRSVSWYQQTPGQGLQFLFEYFSETQRNKGNFPGRFSGRQFSNSRSEMNVSTLELGDSALYLCASSLEGTGNTIYFGEGSWLTVV.